A few counts support the clone carrying this T cell receptor (beta chain). In germline, CDR1 is MDHEN, CDR2 SYDVKM. V lost 4 bases and J lost 2; bases outside the gene matches: 7. This CDR3 has 15 residues. This sample was included in a study of blood T cell repertoires in COVID-19. Study-wide context: Acute and convalescent COVID-19 samples came from the United States, Italy and Spain. PBMCs, B-cell-depleted T cells, or T cells provided the cDNA or gDNA that made up the material.

Methods used by the authors: How many nucleated cells were present was estimated from reference gene primer amplification. Sequencing was performed with immunoSEQ multiplex PCR; in TCRdb, only in-frame clones are kept and a portion is missing. V and J calls and clone size are given by that table; D and trimming were obtained from the DNA. The sample holds approximately 230,000 clones, over 70% seen once. Sequenced input: peripheral blood. V gene TRBV28 combines with J gene TRBJ1-1; 7 nucleotides align to TRBD1. The receptor was isolated from a man aged 80 or over with acute or convalescent COVID-19. CDR3 in amino acids: CASSSLLGGNTEAFF. CDR3 in DNA: TGTGCCAGCAGTTCCCTGCTAGGGGGCAACACTGAAGCTTTCTTT.